The 32 T cell receptor beta chains below all came from one sample that was sequenced in a study of metastatic and nonmetastatic thyroid tumors. MiXCR reprocessed the PCR reads for TCRdb. The profile shows 30,000 to 35,000 clones, 35% of them singletons. Thyroid surgery was performed in patients who had received no treatment beforehand. Specimen: tumor tissue. Source of these receptors: a female donor with papillary thyroid cancer or a benign thyroid nodule (not recorded which). Some clones in this sample may be carry-over from other donors' samples.

This clone has more than one count but fewer than ten. V gene TRBV6-2 or TRBV6-3 combines with J gene TRBJ2-7, with unresolved D. V shed 4 bases and J shed 1 base, with 11 bases lying between them. The CDR3 is 14 residues long. Germline CDR1 reads MNHEY; CDR2 reads SVGEGT. CDR3 protein: CASSSRPISYEQYF. Written as DNA, the CDR3 is TGTGCCAGCAGTTCCCGACCAATATCCTACGAGCAGTACTTC.

This clone was counted between two and nine times. V and J are TRBV5-6 and TRBJ2-2; D unclear. V gave up 1 base and J gave up 2 bases, with 12 bases separating them. The CDR3 is 16 residues long. The germline V gene encodes CDR1 SGHDT and CDR2 YYEEEE. The CDR3: CASSLLSLPNTGELFF. The CDR3 region has the DNA TGTGCCAGCAGCTTGCTCTCCCTTCCTAACACCGGGGAGCTGTTTTTT.

The chain recombines TRBV27 with TRBJ2-7; D not certain. CDR3 length: 13 amino acids. Germline CDR1 MNHEY, CDR2 SMNVEV (reference sequence). V lost 4 bases, J lost 7 bases, and 14 bases lay in between. The CDR3 protein is CASSSDPRREQYF. Here the CDR3 DNA reads TGTGCCAGCAGTTCGGACCCCCGCAGGGAGCAGTACTTC.

The V call is TRBV3-1, the J call TRBJ1-2; TRBD1 agrees at 7 bases. CDR1 and CDR2 from the germline V gene are LGHDT and YNNKEL (reference sequence). The CDR3 totals 14 residues. The trim removed 1 base at V and 4 bases at J, leaving 3 bases unmatched. CDR3: CASSQGGGLYGYTF. The CDR3 DNA is TGTGCCAGCAGCCAAGGAGGGGGCCTCTATGGCTACACCTTC.

This clone was counted only a few times. V usage is TRBV2 and J usage is TRBJ2-7; the match to TRBD2 covers 7 bases. CDR3 size: 15 residues. Germline values: CDR1 SNHLY, CDR2 FYNNEI. V shed 10 bases and J 2 bases; nucleotides not matched to a gene: 14. The CDR3 region is CATFLGGSPPYEQYF. Written as DNA, the CDR3 is TGTGCCACCTTCCTGGGCGGGAGCCCCCCCTACGAGCAGTACTTC.

In its sample, this clone was seen many times. V usage is TRBV6-1 and J usage is TRBJ1-2, with D perhaps matching TRBD1 (5 bases). The CDR3 is made up of 13 amino acids. CDR1 is MNHNS and CDR2 is SASEGT in the germline V gene. V lost 8 bases and J lost 0, with 10 bases in between. The CDR3 DNA reads as TGTGCCAGCGGGCGGGGACCTAACTATGGCTACACCTTC. Its protein product is CASGRGPNYGYTF.

The genes are TRBV7-2 and TRBJ2-7; 7 nucleotides agree with TRBD2. Germline V gene data show CDR1 as SGHTA and CDR2 as FQGNSA. V lost 2 bases, J lost 4 bases, and 5 bases stayed unmatched. CDR3 length: 14 amino acids. CDR3 DNA: TGTGCCAGCAGCTTAAGGCGGGGGTATTACGAGCAGTACTTC. This translates into CASSLRRGYYEQYF.

With regard to this clone: The germline gene is not matched at one end of the junction; a read error may be the cause. The chain couples TRBV12-5 to TRBJ2-7; D call uncertain. Looked up from germline, CDR1 is LGHNT and CDR2 is FRNRAP. This CDR3 has 12 residues. CDR3 sequence (DNA): TGTGCTATTGGTCCCACAGTGTACGAGCAGTACTTC. Its protein is CAIGPTVYEQYF. Filled out from reference TRBV12-5 and TRBJ2-7, the complete variable domain reads DARVTQTPRHKVTEMGQEVTMRCQPILGHNTVFWYRQTMMQGLELLAYFRNRAPLDDSGMPKDRFSAEMPDATLATLKIQPSEPRDSAVYFCAIGPTVYEQYFGPGTRLTVT.

J is TRBJ2-5 and V is TRBV20-1; D might be TRBD1 (7 bases). Trimming stripped 6 bases from V and 7 bases from J, with 12 bases between. This CDR3 has 11 residues. The germline CDR1 and CDR2 sequences are DFQATT and SNEGSKA (reference sequence). The CDR3: CSADREVTQYF. In nucleotides, the CDR3 is TGCAGTGCAGACAGGGAGGTGACCCAGTACTTC.

The sample holds a few counts of this clone. This chain joins TRBV28 and TRBJ2-2, with D hard to call. The CDR3 length is 13 residues. Per the germline V gene, CDR1 is MDHEN and CDR2 is SYDVKM. Trimming left V 6 bases short and J 0 bases short, with 5 bases between. CDR3 sequence (DNA): TGTGCCAGCAGAATAGCGAACACCGGGGAGCTGTTTTTT. Encoded protein: CASRIANTGELFF. The full variable domain, its missing parts supplied by reference TRBV28 and TRBJ2-2, is DVKVTQSSRYLVKRTGEKVFLECVQDMDHENMFWYRQDPGLGLRLIYFSYDVKMKEKGDIPEGYSVSREKKERFSLILESASTNQTSMYLCASRIANTGELFFGEGSRLTVL.

The chain links TRBV19 to TRBJ1-3; D might be TRBD1 (6 bases). The V and J ends lost 1 base and 3 bases respectively, with 13 bases between them. The V gene's germline CDR1 is LNHDA and CDR2 SQIVND (reference sequence). CDR3 length equals 16 residues. The CDR3 is CASSIGATGDGNTIYF. In DNA form, the CDR3 reads TGTGCCAGTAGTATAGGGGCGACAGGAGATGGAAACACCATATATTTT.

The V gene is TRBV5-1, the J gene TRBJ2-3; 9 bases are shared with TRBD2. The CDR3 is made up of 14 amino acids. CDR1 is SGHRS, CDR2 YFSETQ, per germline. Losses at the gene ends were 7 bases for V and 0 bases for J; bases not matched to a gene: 3. CDR3 coding DNA: TGCGCCAGCCTGCGGGGGGGGAGCACAGATACGCAGTATTTT. Protein: CASLRGGSTDTQYF.

V is TRBV9 and J is TRBJ2-7; weak D call: TRBD2 (7 bases). The CDR3 length is 13 residues. Trimming stripped 1 base from V and 5 bases from J, with 10 bases between. The germline V gene has CDR1 SGDLS and CDR2 YYNGEE. CDR3: CASSVQGRDEQYF. For the CDR3, the DNA is TGTGCCAGCAGCGTACAGGGGAGGGACGAGCAGTACTTC.

The table lists this clone with a few counts. This sequence joins TRBV10-2 and TRBJ2-6; perhaps TRBD2 as D (6 bases). The CDR3 spans 16 residues. CDR1 WSHSY and CDR2 SAAADI come from the germline V gene. V lost 4 bases and J 0 bases, leaving 10 bases between the germline ends. The CDR3: CASSVSGFSGANVLTF. The CDR3 DNA follows: TGCGCCAGCAGTGTTAGCGGCTTCTCTGGGGCCAACGTCCTGACTTTC.

Only a few counts were recorded for this clone. The chain has TRBV6-1 and TRBJ1-6; TRBD1 matches at 10 bases. The junction had 6 bases not matched to a gene; V was cut back by 6 bases and J by 7 bases. The CDR3 spans 15 residues. CDR1 is MNHNS, CDR2 SASEGT, per germline. The CDR3 nucleotides are TGTGCCAGCAGCCTGACAGGGGGCATAAATTCACCCCTCCACTTT. It specifies CASSLTGGINSPLHF.

This clone appeared a few times. V gene TRBV28 combines with J gene TRBJ1-1; no reliable D call. V was trimmed by 6 bases and J by 0 bases, leaving 14 bases between them. From germline, CDR1 is MDHEN and CDR2 SYDVKM. This CDR3 has 15 amino acids. CDR3 DNA: TGTGCCAGCAGGGACCTGACGGAATTGAACACTGAAGCTTTCTTT. Translating gives CASRDLTELNTEAFF. Complete variable domain (other parts from reference TRBV28 and TRBJ1-1): DVKVTQSSRYLVKRTGEKVFLECVQDMDHENMFWYRQDPGLGLRLIYFSYDVKMKEKGDIPEGYSVSREKKERFSLILESASTNQTSMYLCASRDLTELNTEAFFGQGTRLTVV.

This clone was recorded a few times. V is TRBV27 and J is TRBJ2-7; maybe TRBD1 (6 bases). Looked up from germline, CDR1 is MNHEY and CDR2 is SMNVEV (reference sequence). This CDR3 region has 14 residues. Trimming took 2 bases from V and 3 from J, leaving 11 bases between them. For the CDR3, the DNA is TGTGCCAGCAGTTTAAGTTTAGGGGGCTACGAGCAGTACTTC. Its translation is CASSLSLGGYEQYF.

In regard to this clone: This may be a read error: a much more frequent sequence differs by one nucleotide. V and J are TRBV6-2 or TRBV6-3 and TRBJ1-1; D gene ambiguous. Per germline, CDR1 MNHEY and CDR2 SVGEGT. Trimming cost V 2 bases and J 4 bases, with 11 bases left between them. This CDR3 has 14 residues. For the CDR3, the DNA is TGTGCCAGCAGTTACACCCGGGCAAGCACTGAAGCTTTCTTT. Its protein product is CASSYTRASTEAFF.

The chain is built from TRBV10-1 and TRBJ2-7; TRBD1 matches at 7 bases. The CDR3 has 17 residues. V was pared by 8 bases and J by 6 bases, with 22 bases of the junction left unmatched. Per the germline V gene, CDR1 is WNHNN and CDR2 is SYGVQD (reference sequence). CDR3 bases: TGCGCCAGCCGGGTAGGGGGCCCTGTCCCACGTAAAGGCGAGCAGTACTTC. Amino acid sequence: CASRVGGPVPRKGEQYF.

Comments on this clone: This same CDR3 is encoded by further DNA sequences in the sample. The CDR3 bases are TGTGCCAGCAGCCTTACAGATACGCAGTATTTT. It specifies CASSLTDTQYF. The chain joins TRBV12-3 or TRBV12-4 to TRBJ2-3; D ambiguous. V gave up 6 bases and J gave up 3 bases, with 4 bases separating them. This CDR3 has 11 residues.

The chain couples TRBV20-1 to TRBJ1-5; 9 bases fit TRBD1. The CDR3 is made up of 15 amino acids. Germline V lookup: CDR1 DFQATT, CDR2 SNEGSKA (reference sequence). Germline trimming cut 8 bases from V and 3 bases from J; bases unmatched to any gene: 11. CDR3 protein: CSTAGGQGANQPQHF. As DNA, the CDR3 is TGCAGTACCGCAGGGGGACAGGGCGCCAATCAGCCCCAGCATTTT.

The table lists this clone with a few counts. This rearrangement joins TRBV13 to TRBJ2-5; 7 positions match TRBD2. With V trimmed by 4 bases and J by 5 bases, 13 bases remained unmatched. The CDR3 totals 16 residues. Per germline, CDR1 PRHDT and CDR2 FYEKMQ (reference sequence). The CDR3 sequence: CASSSTPGSGRETQYF. The CDR3 DNA reads TGTGCCAGCAGCTCGACCCCTGGGTCCGGGAGGGAGACCCAGTACTTC.

V is TRBV5-8 and J is TRBJ1-1, with D uncertain. Germline V gene lookup returns CDR1 SGHTS and CDR2 YDEGEE. The CDR3 contains 12 residues. Between the trimmed V and J ends, which lost 2 bases and 10 bases, there was a span of 12 bases. CDR3 DNA sequence: TGTGCCAGCAGCTTATACGGGGTCGGAGCTTTCTTT. This codes for CASSLYGVGAFF.

In this sample, this clone turned up a few times. A junction boundary mismatches the germline segment, possibly from a read error. This specimen includes other DNA sequences encoding the same CDR3. The genes are TRBV27 and TRBJ2-7; no reliable D call. Germline V lookup: CDR1 MNHEY, CDR2 SMNVEV (reference sequence). The CDR3 is made up of 13 amino acids. The CDR3 loop is CASKEMGNYEQYF. CDR3 DNA sequence: TGTGCTAGCAAGGAGATGGGGAACTACGAGCAGTACTTC.

V usage is TRBV6-6 and J usage is TRBJ2-1; 7 nucleotides align to TRBD1. Germline CDR1 is MNHNY and CDR2 is SVGAGI (reference sequence). The CDR3 consists of 16 residues. The J segment lost 5 bases and the V segment lost 0 bases, leaving 7 bases of the junction unmatched. CDR3 DNA sequence: TGTGCCAGCAGTTACTCGAAGGGGACAGTCAACAATGAGCAGTTCTTC. It is translated as CASSYSKGTVNNEQFF.

This rearrangement joins TRBV30 to TRBJ1-1; D is ambiguous. Deletions cut 2 bases from V and 3 bases from J, with 10 bases between. The CDR3 loop spans 13 amino acids. Germline V gene sequence: CDR1 GTSNPN, CDR2 SVGIG (reference sequence). The CDR3 spells CAWSLQRHTEAFF. The CDR3 DNA reads TGTGCCTGGAGTCTCCAACGGCACACTGAAGCTTTCTTT.

This chain links TRBV7-7 with TRBJ1-3; the D is unclear. Germline values: CDR1 SSHAT, CDR2 FNYEAQ (reference sequence). CDR3 length: 13 residues. V was clipped by 7 bases and J by 2 bases, with 9 bases between them. CDR3: CASITTPGNTIYF. CDR3 nucleotide sequence: TGTGCCAGCATTACCACCCCTGGAAACACCATATATTTT.

The chain carries TRBV6-6 and TRBJ1-1, with D hard to call. The CDR3 has 14 residues. Germline V lookup: CDR1 MNHNY, CDR2 SVGAGI (reference sequence). V gave up 2 bases and J gave up 1 base, with 8 bases separating them. The CDR3 bases are TGTGCCAGCAGTTACGGCGGAACGAACACTGAAGCTTTCTTT. It translates to CASSYGGTNTEAFF.

V and J are TRBV12-3 or TRBV12-4 and TRBJ1-2; 9 bases are shared with TRBD1. CDR3 length: 18 amino acids. Trimming at V came to 5 bases and at J to 5 bases, leaving 18 bases not matched to a gene. The CDR3 nucleotides read TGTGCCAGCAGTCCAGGACCACAAATAACAGGGGGCGGGTATGGCTACACCTTC. Translation: CASSPGPQITGGGYGYTF.

This clone has a handful of counts. The gene calls are TRBV6-1 and TRBJ1-6; no definite D call. The CDR3 covers 15 residues. V was pared by 1 base and J by 10 bases, with 14 bases between. The germline CDR1 and CDR2 sequences are MNHNS and SASEGT. The CDR3 coding sequence is TGTGCCAGCAGTGAAGGTTGGTCAGGCTCCTCACCCCTCCACTTT. Translated, it gives CASSEGWSGSSPLHF.

This chain links TRBV28 with TRBJ1-3; D not certain. CDR1 and CDR2 from the germline V gene are MDHEN and SYDVKM. The CDR3 contains 14 residues. V was trimmed by 8 bases and J by 1 base, leaving 12 bases between them. The CDR3 DNA follows: TGTGCCAGCCGGAGACCGTCTTCTGGAAACACCATATATTTT. Residues: CASRRPSSGNTIYF.

This clone turned up a few times. J is TRBJ1-6 and V is TRBV6-5, with 9 bases fitting TRBD1. Trimming removed 4 bases from V and 6 bases from J; junction bases left unmatched: 4. Germline values: CDR1 MNHEY, CDR2 SVGAGI. The CDR3 loop spans 15 amino acids. The DNA of the CDR3 is TGTGCCAGCAGTTCCGAGGGACAGGGTAATTCACCCCTCCACTTT. It is translated as CASSSEGQGNSPLHF.